These T cell receptor beta chains were read from a single sample in a study of cytomegalovirus exposure and HLA in healthy donors. The protocol was immunoSEQ multiplex PCR, while the TCRdb copy is restricted to in-frame clones and leaves out a portion. This table holds around 74,000 clones. Sequenced material: PBMCs. These receptor sequences come from a man aged 50 or older in good health and CMV-seropositive. Both conserved end residues are part of each CDR3. The order of the fields is CDR3 length, D gene, clone size, J gene, V gene, CDR3 DNA, CDR3 protein. A D gene is named only where the DNA matches it firmly. Not all rows give a size; the values are once, few, many and, for expanded clones, a class.

len: 18; d_gene: TRBD2; abundance: .; j_gene: TRBJ2-7; v_gene: TRBV5-6; CDR3nt: TGTGCCAGCAGCCCCGGACTAGCTCCTACGGGGGGGCTCTACGAGCAGTACTTC; CDR3aa: CASSPGLAPTGGLYEQYF
len: 16; d_gene: TRBD2; abundance: medium-sized; j_gene: TRBJ2-5; v_gene: TRBV10-2; CDR3nt: TGCGCCAGCAGTGATCATGGGACTAGCGTGGGTGAGACCCAGTACTTC; CDR3aa: CASSDHGTSVGETQYF
len: 14; d_gene: TRBD2; abundance: .; j_gene: TRBJ2-7; v_gene: TRBV28; CDR3nt: TGTGCCAGCAGTTCTAGCGGGAGGGCATACGAGCAGTACTTC; CDR3aa: CASSSSGRAYEQYF
len: 15; d_gene: .; abundance: .; j_gene: TRBJ1-5; v_gene: TRBV28; CDR3nt: TGCGCCAGCAGTTTCGGGGGAGGTAGCAATCAGCCCCAGCATTTT; CDR3aa: CASSFGGGSNQPQHF
len: 15; d_gene: .; abundance: .; j_gene: TRBJ2-3; v_gene: TRBV5-1; CDR3nt: TGCGCCAGCAGCTGGGGACTCCGCCAGACAGATACGCAGTATTTT; CDR3aa: CASSWGLRQTDTQYF
len: 17; d_gene: .; abundance: .; j_gene: TRBJ1-6; v_gene: TRBV2; CDR3nt: TGTGCCAGCAGGGGTGAAGGGGGTAGGTCCTATAATTCACCCCTCCACTTT; CDR3aa: CASRGEGGRSYNSPLHF
len: 16; d_gene: TRBD1; abundance: .; j_gene: TRBJ1-1; v_gene: TRBV4-1; CDR3nt: TGCGCCAGCAGCCAAGAGGAGGGGGCTTCGGGGCTGGGGGCTTTCTTT; CDR3aa: CASSQEEGASGLGAFF
len: 15; d_gene: TRBD2; abundance: .; j_gene: TRBJ2-1; v_gene: TRBV5-1; CDR3nt: TGCGCCAGCAGCTATTCTAGCGGGAGAGGCAATGAGCAGTTCTTC; CDR3aa: CASSYSSGRGNEQFF
len: 14; d_gene: .; abundance: .; j_gene: TRBJ1-1; v_gene: TRBV18; CDR3nt: TGTGCCAGCTCACCACCTAGTTTAATCACTGAAGCTTTCTTT; CDR3aa: CASSPPSLITEAFF
len: 15; d_gene: .; abundance: .; j_gene: TRBJ2-6; v_gene: TRBV9; CDR3nt: TGTGCCAGCAGCGTAGAGGCGGCTGGGGCCAACGTCCTGACTTTC; CDR3aa: CASSVEAAGANVLTF
len: 16; d_gene: .; abundance: .; j_gene: TRBJ1-2; v_gene: TRBV6-6; CDR3nt: TGTGCCAGCAGTACCCTCGGACAGATCCTTTACTATGGCTACACCTTC; CDR3aa: CASSTLGQILYYGYTF
len: 15; d_gene: TRBD1; abundance: .; j_gene: TRBJ2-1; v_gene: TRBV19; CDR3nt: TGTGCCAGTAGTATTTCGGGGACAGGGTCGAATGAGCAGTTCTTC; CDR3aa: CASSISGTGSNEQFF
len: 15; d_gene: .; abundance: .; j_gene: TRBJ2-6; v_gene: TRBV6-6; CDR3nt: TGTGCCAGCAGTTCCTCGAGCTCTGGGGCCAACGTCCTGACTTTC; CDR3aa: CASSSSSSGANVLTF
len: 14; d_gene: TRBD1; abundance: .; j_gene: TRBJ2-5; v_gene: TRBV7-7; CDR3nt: TGTGCCAGCAGCCTCGGGACAGGGCTAGAGACCCAGTACTTC; CDR3aa: CASSLGTGLETQYF
len: 16; d_gene: TRBD1; abundance: .; j_gene: TRBJ1-1; v_gene: TRBV7-2; CDR3nt: TGTGCCAGCAACCACAGGGGCCCCTCGTGGAACACTGAAGCTTTCTTT; CDR3aa: CASNHRGPSWNTEAFF
len: 15; d_gene: .; abundance: .; j_gene: TRBJ1-4; v_gene: TRBV5-4; CDR3nt: TGTGCCAGCAGCTTGGGCCGGGGACTAAATGAAAAACTGTTTTTT; CDR3aa: CASSLGRGLNEKLFF
len: 14; d_gene: TRBD1; abundance: .; j_gene: TRBJ1-3; v_gene: TRBV15; CDR3nt: TGTGCCACCAGCCACAGGGGATCCGGAAACACCATATATTTT; CDR3aa: CATSHRGSGNTIYF
len: 11; d_gene: .; abundance: .; j_gene: TRBJ2-7; v_gene: TRBV9; CDR3nt: TGTGCCAGCAGCGTAACAGACGAGCAGTACTTC; CDR3aa: CASSVTDEQYF
len: 14; d_gene: .; abundance: .; j_gene: TRBJ1-2; v_gene: TRBV7-2; CDR3nt: TGTGCCAGCAGCTTGGTGGGGCCCGGGGGTGGCTACACCTTC; CDR3aa: CASSLVGPGGGYTF
len: 15; d_gene: .; abundance: .; j_gene: TRBJ1-1; v_gene: TRBV5-1; CDR3nt: TGCGCCAGCAGCGGGGCAGGCCAAGGGGGCACTGAAGCTTTCTTT; CDR3aa: CASSGAGQGGTEAFF
len: 13; d_gene: TRBD1; abundance: .; j_gene: TRBJ1-1; v_gene: TRBV29-1; CDR3nt: TGCAGCGTAGCCAGACAGGGAGACACTGAAGCTTTCTTT; CDR3aa: CSVARQGDTEAFF
len: 13; d_gene: .; abundance: .; j_gene: TRBJ1-1; v_gene: TRBV7-2; CDR3nt: TGTGCCAGCAGCCGGCAGGGTAACACTGAAGCTTTCTTT; CDR3aa: CASSRQGNTEAFF
len: 15; d_gene: .; abundance: .; j_gene: TRBJ2-2; v_gene: TRBV6-5; CDR3nt: TGTGCCAGCAGCCGGAGGACGACGAACACCGGGGAGCTGTTTTTT; CDR3aa: CASSRRTTNTGELFF
len: 18; d_gene: TRBD2; abundance: .; j_gene: TRBJ2-3; v_gene: TRBV19; CDR3nt: TGTGCTCCTAGCAAGTTGGAGGGTCTAGCGGTTAGCACAGATACGCAGTATTTT; CDR3aa: CAPSKLEGLAVSTDTQYF
len: 15; d_gene: .; abundance: .; j_gene: TRBJ2-1; v_gene: TRBV5-1; CDR3nt: TGCGCCAGCAGCCCAGGGGGGCCCCCCTACAATGAGCAGTTCTTC; CDR3aa: CASSPGGPPYNEQFF
len: 14; d_gene: TRBD1; abundance: .; j_gene: TRBJ1-6; v_gene: TRBV6-6; CDR3nt: TGTGCCAGCAACCCACGGGACAGTTCTTCACCCCTCCACTTT; CDR3aa: CASNPRDSSSPLHF
len: 17; d_gene: TRBD1; abundance: .; j_gene: TRBJ1-2; v_gene: TRBV7-2; CDR3nt: TGTGCCAGCAGCTTTAAGGGCCAGGGACAGGGAGTATCAGGCTACACCTTC; CDR3aa: CASSFKGQGQGVSGYTF
len: 14; d_gene: TRBD1; abundance: .; j_gene: TRBJ1-1; v_gene: TRBV2; CDR3nt: TGTGCCAGCAAGGGACAGGGGTTGGACACTGAAGCTTTCTTT; CDR3aa: CASKGQGLDTEAFF
len: 17; d_gene: TRBD1; abundance: .; j_gene: TRBJ1-5; v_gene: TRBV15; CDR3nt: TGTGCCACCAGCAGTGTCCGACAGGGGATAGTTGGACAGCCCCAGCATTTT; CDR3aa: CATSSVRQGIVGQPQHF
len: 17; d_gene: TRBD2; abundance: .; j_gene: TRBJ2-1; v_gene: TRBV4-1; CDR3nt: TGCGCCAGCAGCCTGTTTCTAAGCGGGAGGGCCGCGGGTGAGCAGTTCTTC; CDR3aa: CASSLFLSGRAAGEQFF
len: 17; d_gene: .; abundance: .; j_gene: TRBJ2-2; v_gene: TRBV5-1; CDR3nt: TGCGCCAGCAGCTTGACTAGCACCGGCGGAGACACCGGGGAGCTGTTTTTT; CDR3aa: CASSLTSTGGDTGELFF
len: 18; d_gene: .; abundance: .; j_gene: TRBJ1-5; v_gene: TRBV2; CDR3nt: TGTGCCAGCAGTGAATTCCCGGCAGGAAAGTTCGAAAATCAGCCCCAGCATTTT; CDR3aa: CASSEFPAGKFENQPQHF
len: 14; d_gene: .; abundance: .; j_gene: TRBJ1-1; v_gene: TRBV5-1; CDR3nt: TGCGCCAGCAGCAACACCGGGACTAGCACTGAAGCTTTCTTT; CDR3aa: CASSNTGTSTEAFF
len: 15; d_gene: .; abundance: .; j_gene: TRBJ1-1; v_gene: TRBV7-2; CDR3nt: TGTGCCAGCAGCCCCCTTGGGCAGCCGAACACTGAAGCTTTCTTT; CDR3aa: CASSPLGQPNTEAFF
len: 12; d_gene: TRBD1; abundance: .; j_gene: TRBJ1-1; v_gene: TRBV28; CDR3nt: TGTGCCACGGGGACAGGGGACACTGAAGCTTTCTTT; CDR3aa: CATGTGDTEAFF
len: 13; d_gene: .; abundance: .; j_gene: TRBJ1-2; v_gene: TRBV7-9; CDR3nt: TGTGCCAGCAGCCAACAGGGATCCTATGGCTACACCTTC; CDR3aa: CASSQQGSYGYTF